Sequencing of this T cell receptor beta chain was carried out in a study of identical twins. One entry per CDR3 protein results from TCRdb running MiXCR on the 5' RACE reads. The sample has 250,000 to 300,000 distinct CDR3 sequences; over 8.5% are singletons. Germline CDR1 and CDR2: MNHNS and SASEGT. The V gene lost 3 bases and the J gene lost 5 bases, with 13 bases spanning the gap. The CDR3 has 14 amino acids. This same sample was also taken into another study, of yellow fever vaccine responses in identical twins.

Sequencing was done on a sample of CD8+ T cells sorted from blood. This TCR derives from a young woman in good health. The rearrangement uses TRBV6-1 and TRBJ1-2, with D perhaps matching TRBD1 (5 bases). CDR3 sequence reads: CASSDRDGRYGYTF. The DNA for the CDR3 is TGTGCCAGCAGTGATAGGGACGGAAGATATGGCTACACCTTC.